The 8 T cell receptor beta chains below come from one sample, sequenced in a study of CD8 T cells in ankylosing spondylitis. TCRdb independently ran MiXCR on the 5' RACE reads; one entry per CDR3 protein. The table records 200,000 to 250,000 distinct CDR3 sequences, approximately 30% of them present only once. The specimen sequenced was blood, either unsorted or a sorted T cell fraction (not recorded which). The receptors stem from a male donor with ankylosing spondylitis or in good health (not recorded which).

The J gene is TRBJ2-1, the V gene TRBV20-1; D may match TRBD1 or TRBD2 (5 bases each). V lost 6 bases and J 6 bases, leaving 21 bases between the germline ends. Germline V CDR1 and CDR2: DFQATT, SNEGSKA (reference sequence). The CDR3 sequence is 15 residues long. The DNA of the CDR3 is TGCAGTGCAAACTCGGGACCAGGTTGGATCAATGAGCAGTTCTTC. It encodes CSANSGPGWINEQFF.

This rearrangement joins TRBV12-3 or TRBV12-4 to TRBJ2-2, with D possibly matching TRBD2 (7 bases). Trimming pared 5 bases from V and 7 bases from J, leaving 17 bases between. The CDR3 length is 15 residues. The CDR3 DNA reads as TGTGCCAGCAGTCCCCAGGCGGGGGCAGGCGGGGAGCTGTTTTTT. Amino acid sequence: CASSPQAGAGGELFF.

This clonotype was detected only a few times. The chain links TRBV20-1 to TRBJ1-4; D perhaps matches TRBD1 (6 bases). CDR3 size: 13 residues. CDR1 and CDR2 from the germline V gene are DFQATT and SNEGSKA (reference sequence). Trimming shortened V by 5 bases and J by 7 bases, and 14 bases separated the two germline ends. Written as DNA, the CDR3 is TGCAGTGCTCACTTCCCAGGGGTTGAAAAACTGTTTTTT. Its protein is CSAHFPGVEKLFF.

The genes are TRBV4-1 and TRBJ2-7; D not resolved. This CDR3 has 12 residues. V was clipped by 1 base and J by 7 bases, with 8 bases between them. Looked up from germline, CDR1 is MGHRA and CDR2 is YSYEKL. The CDR3 loop is CASSQAAGEQYF. CDR3 in DNA: TGCGCCAGCAGCCAAGCGGCTGGGGAGCAGTACTTC.

This clonotype was detected only a few times. CDR3 in DNA: TGCAGTGCCAACCGGGAACCGAATCACTATGGCTACACCTTC. Its translation: CSANREPNHYGYTF. The rearrangement joins TRBV20-1 to TRBJ1-2; D not resolved. Per the germline V gene, CDR1 is DFQATT and CDR2 is SNEGSKA (reference sequence). The CDR3 is 14 amino acids. V was clipped by 6 bases and J by 3 bases, with 17 bases between them.

This chain uses TRBV20-1 with TRBJ1-1, with 8 positions matching TRBD1. V was pared by 0 bases and J by 1 base, with 13 bases of the junction left unmatched. This CDR3 has 18 amino acids. Germline lookup yields CDR1 DFQATT and CDR2 SNEGSKA (reference sequence). The CDR3 is CSARDDRGQGNKNTEAFF. The CDR3 nucleotides are TGCAGTGCTAGAGATGATAGAGGACAGGGCAATAAGAACACTGAAGCTTTCTTT.

This clonotype was seen at least ten times. An end of the junction does not agree with germline; a read error may underlie this. The rearrangement joins TRBV6-6 to TRBJ1-1; D not resolved. This CDR3 contains 8 residues. Germline loops: CDR1 MNHNY, CDR2 SVGAGI (reference sequence). CDR3: CASSSVSF. The CDR3, as DNA: TGTGCCAGCAGCTCAGTCTCCTTT.

In nucleotides, the CDR3 is TGTGCCATCAGCGTACAGGGGGGAGAGACCCAGTACTTC. Translating gives CAISVQGGETQYF. The chain links TRBV10-3 to TRBJ2-5; TRBD1 matches 8 bases. The CDR3 runs to 13 residues. CDR1 is ENHRY and CDR2 is SYGVKD in the germline V gene. V dropped 6 bases and J dropped 4; count of bases not matched to a gene: 4.